This T cell receptor beta chain was obtained from a study of long-term antiretroviral therapy in people with HIV. Points from the study as a whole: Upon ART, diversity increased but remained lower than transplant donor controls. Clones that expanded before ART (that is, prior to treatment) dominated the repertoire at all time points.

On this clone itself: Its matching antigen is unknown. Germline is not matched at one junction end, which may reflect a read error.

This CDR3 is built from 16 residues. Germline CDR1 reads SGHNT; CDR2 reads YENEEA. Sequencing relied on immunoSEQ assay v3.0, run at survey level. Generated by immunoSEQ multiplex PCR, the TCRdb table keeps only in-frame clones and is missing some. This table has about 24,000 clones, around 84% appearing once. Treatment locations for all participants with HIV were in the United States. The receptor comes from a man aged 50-59 years with HIV. The specimen comprised unsorted PBMCs, sampled 3 years after starting antiretroviral therapy. V is TRBV11-3 and J is TRBJ2-1, with 10 bases lining up with TRBD2. CDR3 residues: CASSLDWTSGDNEQFF. The CDR3 DNA reads TGTGCCAGCAGCCTAGACTGGACTAGCGGTGACAATGAGCAGTTCTTC.